The sample holds many counts of the clone carrying this T cell receptor beta chain. RNA transcripts were the source from which TCR beta CDR3 regions were amplified. The workflow started with a first-round RT-PCR run with HTBI primers and then moved on to a second-round multiplex PCR. MiXCR, applied by TCRdb to the multiplex PCR reads, yields one record per CDR3 protein. The table lists roughly 36,000 distinct CDR3 sequences, roughly 50% of them singletons, with about a quarter in the top ten. Germline loops: CDR1 MNHEY, CDR2 SMNVEV (reference sequence). CDR3 size: 14 residues. The V gene lost 6 bases and the J gene lost 2 bases, with 13 bases spanning the gap. The data were taken from a study of Graves' ophthalmopathy and Graves' hyperthyroidism.

The sequence was collected from an adult woman with stable Graves' hyperthyroidism. The chain joins TRBV27 to TRBJ1-2, with TRBD1 as a possible D gene (5 bases). The specimen sequenced was peripheral blood. CDR3 sequence (DNA): TGTGCCAGCAGACGTCCCTCAGGGAACTATGGCTACACCTTC. This codes for CASRRPSGNYGYTF.